This TCR beta chain was sequenced in a study of CXCR3-negative and CXCR3-positive naive CD8 T cells. Naive cells were sorted as CD45RO-, CCR7+, CD27+ and CD95-. It was by 5' RACE with UMI labels that the TRB cDNA libraries were prepared. TCRdb reanalyzed the 5' RACE reads and collapses them to one entry per CDR3 protein, without DNA. Here the sample table reports more than 75,000 distinct CDR3 sequences. Points on this clonotype: The antigen remains undetermined.

This CDR3 spans 12 amino acids. Germline V CDR1 and CDR2: SQVTM, ANQGSEA. Broader study findings: Both naive subsets showed comparably high diversity, and memory CD8+ cells showed much lower diversity. CXCR3-expressing naive cells carried TRB CDR3s more hydrophobic than those of CXCR3-negative naive cells.

Material: naive CXCR3+ CD8+ T cells from blood. The subset was: CD45RO-CCR7+CD27+CD95- naive CD8+ T cells expressing CXCR3 (TNR3+). The clonotype originates from a human donor in good health. Some clones in this sample may be carry-over from other donors' samples. The chain is built from TRBV29-1 and TRBJ1-2; no DNA is available, so the TRBD1 call from TCRdb remains unchecked. The CDR3 here is CSVESGNYGYTF.